The rows below give T cell receptor beta chains drawn from one sample of a study of blood T cell repertoires in COVID-19. Libraries were prepared by immunoSEQ multiplex PCR; TCRdb keeps only in-frame clonotypes and omits some of them. The sample has about 130,000 clones, 85% seen once. Sequenced input: peripheral blood. The source of these receptors is a man at least 80 years old with active or convalescent COVID-19. The CDR3 runs from the conserved cysteine through the conserved F or W. Fields, in order: J gene, clone size, V gene, D gene, CDR3 protein, CDR3 DNA. D genes are given only for firm matches. Some rows have no size entry. The others give once, few or many, or a class for an expanded clone.

>TRBJ2-3|once|TRBV15|-
CATSIRTDTQYF
TGTGCCACCAGCATCCGTACAGATACGCAGTATTTT
>TRBJ2-1|-|TRBV5-1|TRBD1
CASSQTGTSYNEQFF
TGCGCCAGCAGCCAGACAGGGACCTCCTACAATGAGCAGTTCTTC
>TRBJ1-4|-|TRBV11-1|-
CASSLSVTTNEKLFF
TGTGCCAGCAGCTTATCAGTCACAACTAATGAAAAACTGTTTTTT
>TRBJ1-2|once|TRBV6-2/TRBV6-3|TRBD1
CASSRDRDYYGYTF
TGTGCCAGCAGTCGGGACAGGGACTACTATGGCTACACCTTC
>TRBJ1-4|-|TRBV7-2|-
CASSLGGASLEKLFF
TGTGCCAGCAGCTTAGGTGGAGCTTCCCTCGAAAAACTGTTTTTT
>TRBJ2-1|-|TRBV14|-
CASSPLVARYNEQFF
TGTGCCAGCAGCCCCCTCGTTGCCAGGTACAATGAGCAGTTCTTC
>TRBJ2-7|once|TRBV18|TRBD1
CASSSTNSPGQGAYEQYF
TGTGCCAGCTCATCAACAAATTCCCCGGGACAGGGGGCCTACGAGCAGTACTTC
>TRBJ2-2|few|TRBV7-9|-
CASSLGEGGNTGELFF
TGTGCCAGCAGCTTAGGCGAGGGAGGAAACACCGGGGAGCTGTTTTTT
>TRBJ2-5|-|TRBV10-3|TRBD2
CAISESNLLGGGETQYF
TGTGCCATCAGTGAGTCGAATCTGTTGGGGGGGGGAGAGACCCAGTACTTC
>TRBJ2-3|-|TRBV7-2|TRBD2
CASSPGLAGRDTQYF
TGTGCCAGCAGCCCTGGACTAGCGGGGAGAGATACGCAGTATTTT
>TRBJ1-2|few|TRBV9|TRBD1
CASSADRARNDGYTF
TGTGCCAGCAGCGCCGACAGGGCCCGAAACGATGGCTACACCTTC
>TRBJ2-3|-|TRBV6-5|-
CASKEGTSTDTQYF
TGTGCCAGCAAGGAGGGTACTAGCACAGATACGCAGTATTTT
>TRBJ1-2|-|TRBV7-5|-
CVRSQKKSGRTSGYTF
TGTGTCAGAAGCCAAAAAAAGTCGGGAAGGACCTCTGGCTACACCTTC
>TRBJ2-1|-|TRBV24-1|-
CATSDNYRDYNEQFF
TGTGCCACCAGTGACAATTACAGGGATTACAATGAGCAGTTCTTC
>TRBJ1-2|-|TRBV2|TRBD1
CASSFLDRDYTF
TGTGCCAGCTCCTTTTTAGACAGGGACTACACCTTC
>TRBJ2-7|-|TRBV2|TRBD2
CASSGASGRSNEQYF
TGTGCCAGCAGTGGGGCTAGCGGGAGAAGCAACGAGCAGTACTTC
>TRBJ2-1|-|TRBV5-1|TRBD1
CASSLWGTGGSGQFF
TGCGCCAGCAGCTTGTGGGGTACAGGGGGCTCCGGGCAGTTCTTC
>TRBJ2-1|-|TRBV7-2|-
CASSLRPGVSYNEQFF
TGTGCCAGCAGCCTTAGACCGGGGGTCTCCTACAATGAGCAGTTCTTC
>TRBJ2-2|many|TRBV2|TRBD2
CASSLSTSDTGELFF
TGTGCCAGCAGTCTTTCGACTAGCGACACCGGGGAGCTGTTTTTT
>TRBJ2-7|-|TRBV4-1|TRBD1
CASSQDTGQGNYEQYF
TGCGCCAGCAGCCAAGATACGGGACAGGGTAACTACGAGCAGTACTTC
>TRBJ1-4|once|TRBV7-9|TRBD1
CASSLRTGGEKLFF
TGTGCCAGCAGCCTACGGACAGGGGGTGAAAAACTGTTTTTT
>TRBJ1-1|once|TRBV6-5|TRBD1
CASSTGQVWTEAFF
TGTGCCAGCAGCACCGGACAGGTTTGGACTGAAGCTTTCTTT
>TRBJ2-1|-|TRBV5-5|TRBD1
CASSLRTGGTYNEQFF
TGTGCCAGCAGCCTGAGGACAGGGGGGACCTACAATGAGCAGTTCTTC
>TRBJ2-7|-|TRBV5-8|-
CASSRPGRGEQYF
TGTGCCAGCAGCCGACCGGGCCGGGGGGAGCAGTACTTC
>TRBJ2-6|-|TRBV6-5|TRBD1
CASRARGHGANVLTF
TGTGCCAGCAGAGCCAGGGGGCATGGGGCCAACGTCCTGACTTTC
>TRBJ1-1|-|TRBV11-1|-
CASSLRQDMNTEAFF
TGTGCCAGCAGCCTCAGACAAGACATGAACACTGAAGCTTTCTTT
>TRBJ2-2|-|TRBV10-3|TRBD2
CAIPGSGGINTGELFF
TGTGCCATCCCGGGTAGCGGGGGGATTAACACCGGGGAGCTGTTTTTT
>TRBJ1-2|-|TRBV6-6|-
CASSYGQGPGYGYTF
TGTGCCAGCAGTTACGGGCAGGGGCCTGGCTATGGCTACACCTTC
>TRBJ1-2|-|TRBV7-9|-
CASSWGGTGTYGYTF
TGTGCCAGCAGCTGGGGAGGGACCGGTACCTATGGCTACACCTTC
>TRBJ2-7|once|TRBV3-1/TRBV3-2|-
CASSQAGPYEQYF
TGTGCCAGCAGCCAAGCAGGCCCTTACGAGCAGTACTTC
>TRBJ2-5|-|TRBV7-9|TRBD2
CASSHASGVAGEETQYF
TGTGCCAGCAGCCACGCTTCGGGGGTAGCGGGAGAAGAGACCCAGTACTTC
>TRBJ2-7|-|TRBV7-9|TRBD1
CASSEGQGIQYF
TGTGCCAGCAGCGAGGGACAGGGGATACAGTACTTC
>TRBJ2-3|few|TRBV11-2|TRBD1
CASSERQGVTDTQYF
TGTGCCAGCAGCGAAAGACAGGGTGTCACAGATACGCAGTATTTT
>TRBJ2-7|-|TRBV7-2|TRBD2
CASSIFKSASGSEQYF
TGTGCCAGCAGTATTTTTAAGTCGGCTAGCGGGAGCGAGCAGTACTTC
>TRBJ2-5|-|TRBV19|-
CASSPQETQYF
TGTGCCAGTAGTCCACAAGAGACCCAGTACTTC
>TRBJ2-3|-|TRBV12-5|TRBD2
CASGTGLAHTQYF
TGTGCTAGTGGTACCGGACTAGCGCATACGCAGTATTTT
>TRBJ2-3|-|TRBV4-1|TRBD2
CASRLGFRTGGRADTQYF
TGCGCCAGCAGGCTCGGGTTCCGGACAGGCGGGAGGGCGGATACGCAGTATTTT
>TRBJ1-6|-|TRBV14|TRBD1
CASSRGQGNSPLHF
TGTGCCAGCAGCCGGGGACAGGGAAATTCACCCCTCCACTTT
>TRBJ1-6|-|TRBV6-5|-
CASTPVGGMSLHF
TGTGCCAGCACCCCGGTGGGGGGGATGTCCCTCCACTTT
>TRBJ1-5|-|TRBV2|-
CASSTPPGSSNQPQHF
TGTGCCAGCAGTACCCCCCCGGGATCAAGCAATCAGCCCCAGCATTTT
>TRBJ1-2|-|TRBV24-1|-
CATSDVNRDGYTF
TGTGCCACCAGTGATGTTAACAGAGATGGCTACACCTTC